This entry lists 23 T cell receptor beta chains sequenced from one sample in a study of OX40 agonist ivuxolimab in advanced cancers. Libraries were prepared by immunoSEQ multiplex PCR; TCRdb keeps only in-frame clonotypes and omits some of them. The sample holds around 99,000 clones, around 90% seen once. This specimen was CD4+ or CD8+ T cells sorted from blood, taken in a trial of the OX40 agonist ivuxolimab. The receptors here all came from an adult with an advanced solid tumor such as melanoma, head and neck, liver or kidney cancer.

The chain recombines TRBV14 with TRBJ2-1, with 11 bases fitting TRBD2. V lost 1 base and J lost 3; bases outside the gene matches: 14. Per the germline V gene, CDR1 is SGHDN and CDR2 is FVKESK. The CDR3 consists of 20 residues. The CDR3: CASSQGGATSGVTGYNEQFF. The CDR3 DNA reads TGTGCCAGCAGCCAAGGAGGGGCGACTAGCGGGGTGACGGGCTACAATGAGCAGTTCTTC.

The J gene is TRBJ2-5, the V gene TRBV19; D not certain. The CDR3 runs to 11 residues. Germline CDR1 and CDR2: LNHDA and SQIVND (reference sequence). Trimming removed 6 bases at V and 5 bases at J, with 7 bases between. The CDR3 loop is CASRAGETQYF. Here the CDR3 DNA reads TGTGCCAGTAGAGCCGGGGAGACCCAGTACTTC.

This chain connects TRBV25-1 to TRBJ1-6; D gene unclear. In germline, CDR1 is MGHDK, CDR2 SYGVNS. CDR3 length: 14 amino acids. The V end lost 1 base, the J end lost 9 bases, and 10 bases lay between the germline ends. DNA of the CDR3: TGTGCCAGCAGTGAATCTTCCTGGGGTTCACCCCTCCACTTT. It yields the protein CASSESSWGSPLHF.

This chain connects TRBV18 to TRBJ1-5; perhaps TRBD1 as D (5 bases). V lost 5 bases and J lost 3, with 11 bases in between. The CDR3 covers 14 residues. Germline V gene data show CDR1 as KGHSH and CDR2 as LQKENI. The CDR3 sequence: CASSSRQINQPQHF. The DNA of the CDR3 is TGTGCCAGCTCATCACGACAGATCAATCAGCCCCAGCATTTT.

The chain links TRBV5-4 to TRBJ2-1; TRBD2 matches at 14 bases. The trim removed 4 bases at V and 2 bases at J, leaving 5 bases unmatched. The CDR3 has 17 amino acids. Germline CDR1 is SGHNT and CDR2 is YYREEE (reference sequence). CDR3 sequence reads: CASSPRLAGGPYNEQFF. The CDR3 DNA sequence: TGTGCCAGCAGCCCGAGACTAGCGGGAGGGCCCTACAATGAGCAGTTCTTC.

This clone was found once. The genes are TRBV5-1 and TRBJ2-1; 8 positions agree with TRBD1. Losses at the gene ends were 5 bases for V and 0 bases for J; bases not matched to a gene: 4. CDR3 length: 15 residues. Germline V gene data show CDR1 as SGHRS and CDR2 as YFSETQ. The CDR3 sequence is CASRAGTGSYNEQFF. The CDR3 DNA reads TGCGCCAGCAGAGCCGGGACAGGCTCCTACAATGAGCAGTTCTTC.

This chain uses TRBV6-6 with TRBJ2-7; 11 positions agree with TRBD1. There are 15 residues in the CDR3. Per germline, CDR1 MNHNY and CDR2 SVGAGI (reference sequence). Losses at the gene ends were 3 bases for V and 7 bases for J; bases not matched to a gene: 8. The CDR3 loop is CASSYAGTGGREQYF. The CDR3 DNA sequence: TGTGCCAGCAGTTATGCCGGGACAGGGGGAAGGGAGCAGTACTTC.

This chain uses TRBV27 with TRBJ2-1; 9 nucleotides match TRBD2. Germline loops: CDR1 MNHEY, CDR2 SMNVEV (reference sequence). V shed 4 bases, J shed 3 bases, and the junction held 31 bases outside the gene matches. This CDR3 region has 24 residues. CDR3 DNA: TGTGCCAGCAGTTCAACCCCAAGAGACAGGGTCCGAGATGCGGGAGGGCCTAGCTACAATGAGCAGTTCTTC. It translates to CASSSTPRDRVRDAGGPSYNEQFF.

The chain is built from TRBV27 and TRBJ1-1; weak D call: TRBD1 (5 bases). V was trimmed by 5 bases and J by 5 bases, leaving 18 bases between them. The germline gives CDR1 MNHEY, CDR2 SMNVEV (reference sequence). The CDR3 consists of 15 residues. CDR3 protein: CASSPHGGGRTEAFF. As DNA, the CDR3 is TGTGCCAGCAGTCCCCATGGGGGTGGTCGGACTGAAGCTTTCTTT.

The V call is TRBV2, the J call TRBJ2-1, with a tentative D call TRBD1 (5 bases). Germline-derived CDR1 and CDR2 are SNHLY and FYNNEI. The ends were cut back, 2 bases at V and 0 bases at J, with 5 bases in the middle. The CDR3 sequence is 14 residues long. Here the CDR3 reads CASSERGSYNEQFF. The CDR3 DNA reads TGTGCCAGCAGTGAAAGGGGCTCCTACAATGAGCAGTTCTTC.

V is TRBV9 and J is TRBJ1-2, with 7 bases identical to TRBD1. This CDR3 is 15 amino acids long. CDR1 is SGDLS, CDR2 YYNGEE, per germline. With V trimmed by 4 bases and J by 0 bases, 6 bases remained unmatched. CDR3 sequence reads: CASSLSGTANYGYTF. CDR3 nucleotide sequence: TGTGCCAGCAGCCTGTCGGGGACAGCTAACTATGGCTACACCTTC.

This clone has just one count. This sequence joins TRBV11-3 and TRBJ2-1, with 7 nucleotides matching TRBD1. V was pared by 1 base and J by 4 bases, with 7 bases of the junction left unmatched. The CDR3 is made up of 16 amino acids. Germline V gene data show CDR1 as SGHNT and CDR2 as YENEEA. DNA for the CDR3: TGTGCCAGCAGCTTAGCCGCCGGGACAGATTACAATGAGCAGTTCTTC. Protein: CASSLAAGTDYNEQFF.

The rearrangement joins TRBV15 to TRBJ2-5, with D unresolved. Trimming removed 3 bases at V and 2 bases at J, with 10 bases between. This CDR3 contains 14 residues. From germline, CDR1 is LNHNV and CDR2 YYDKDF (reference sequence). CDR3 sequence: CATSSMGIQETQYF. Here the CDR3 DNA reads TGTGCCACCAGCAGTATGGGGATACAAGAGACCCAGTACTTC.

The chain recombines TRBV6-6 with TRBJ2-2, with D uncertain. Germline values: CDR1 MNHNY, CDR2 SVGAGI (reference sequence). The germline V and J ends were trimmed by 7 bases and 8 bases, with 14 bases remaining between them. The CDR3 loop spans 13 amino acids. The CDR3 spells CASTMALVGELFF. Here the CDR3 DNA reads TGTGCCAGCACTATGGCTCTGGTTGGGGAGCTGTTTTTT.

The rearrangement uses TRBV5-1 and TRBJ1-2; D unresolved. Trimming took off 1 base at V and 1 base at J, with 8 bases between the two ends. From germline, CDR1 is SGHRS and CDR2 YFSETQ. The CDR3 is 14 residues long. The CDR3 region has the DNA TGCGCCAGCAGCTTGAGTTTCAGTAACTATGGCTACACCTTC. Translation gives CASSLSFSNYGYTF.

The chain combines TRBV28 with TRBJ2-1; 8 bases are shared with TRBD1. Germline CDR1 reads MDHEN; CDR2 reads SYDVKM. CDR3 length: 12 amino acids. V trimming: 8 bases; J trimming: 8 bases; junction bases outside the gene matches: 5. The CDR3 loop reads CASDRGGDEQFF. The CDR3 region has the DNA TGTGCCAGCGACAGGGGAGGAGATGAGCAGTTCTTC.

This chain joins TRBV15 and TRBJ2-7; D call uncertain. This CDR3 comprises 14 residues. Germline V lookup: CDR1 LNHNV, CDR2 YYDKDF (reference sequence). The V end was cut by 2 bases, the J end by 5 bases, with 13 bases between. The CDR3 is CATSRNPASDEQYF. DNA of the CDR3: TGTGCCACCAGCAGAAACCCGGCCTCGGACGAGCAGTACTTC.

The chain combines TRBV5-1 with TRBJ2-3; D possibly matches TRBD1 or TRBD2 (6 bases each). CDR1 is SGHRS, CDR2 YFSETQ, per germline. V lost 3 bases to trimming and J lost 1 base, with 18 bases between them. This CDR3 contains 17 residues. The CDR3 DNA reads TGCGCCAGCAGCTCGGGGGCTATGGGCGGGGGCACAGATACGCAGTATTTT. Translated: CASSSGAMGGGTDTQYF.

The rearrangement uses TRBV27 and TRBJ2-1, with TRBD2 matching over 7 bases. Germline CDR1 reads MNHEY; CDR2 reads SMNVEV (reference sequence). There are 15 residues in the CDR3. The V gene end was trimmed by 4 bases and the J gene end by 3 bases; junction bases not matched to a gene: 6. CDR3 loop: CASSSGLSGYNEQFF. CDR3 sequence (DNA): TGTGCCAGCAGTTCGGGACTATCGGGCTACAATGAGCAGTTCTTC.

CDR3 amino acids: CASRREGLSDRKFF. CDR3 coding DNA: TGTGCCAGCAGAAGGGAGGGTCTAAGCGACCGCAAGTTCTTC. J is TRBJ2-1 and V is TRBV27; 7 nucleotides match TRBD2. The CDR3 length is 14 residues. The junction had 16 bases not matched to a gene; V was cut back by 6 bases and J by 14 bases. Germline assignment: CDR1 MNHEY and CDR2 SMNVEV (reference sequence).

The rearrangement uses TRBV4-3 and TRBJ2-1; 9 bases are shared with TRBD2. The CDR3 totals 16 residues. With 0 bases clipped from V and 4 bases from J, the junction kept 4 bases outside the gene matches. Germline V CDR1 and CDR2: LGHNA, YSLEER. The CDR3 region is CASSQDPSGAYNEQFF. The CDR3 nucleotides are TGCGCCAGCAGCCAAGATCCTAGCGGGGCTTACAATGAGCAGTTCTTC.

The chain joins TRBV19 to TRBJ1-3; D ambiguous. This CDR3 spans 15 amino acids. The V gene lost 2 bases and the J gene lost 0 bases, with 8 bases spanning the gap. Germline CDR1 and CDR2: LNHDA and SQIVND (reference sequence). In DNA, the CDR3 is TGTGCCAGTAGTATAAAAGGGATCTCTGGAAACACCATATATTTT. Its protein is CASSIKGISGNTIYF. The full variable domain, with the rest looked up from reference TRBV19 and TRBJ1-3, is DGGITQSPKYLFRKEGQNVTLSCEQNLNHDAMYWYRQDPGQGLRLIYYSQIVNDFQKGDIAEGYSVSREKKESFPLTVTSAQKNPTAFYLCASSIKGISGNTIYFGEGSWLTVV.

The chain employs TRBV21-1 and TRBJ1-5. TRBV21-1 is noted as a pseudogene. The CDR3 length is 14 residues. CDR3 loop: CASSKELGNQPQHF. As DNA, the CDR3 is TGTGCCAGCAGCAAAGAACTCGGCAATCAGCCCCAGCATTTT.